This T cell receptor beta chain was sequenced during a study of blood T cell repertoires in COVID-19. On the study more broadly: PBMCs, B-cell-depleted T cells, or T cells provided the cDNA or gDNA that made up the material.

The CDR3 is made up of 13 amino acids. After removal of 5 bases from V and 13 bases from J, the junction contained 10 bases not matched to a gene. Germline loops: CDR1 KGHDR, CDR2 SFDVKD. Method: immunoSEQ multiplex PCR; TCRdb's copy keeps in-frame clones and lacks some. This table holds about 200,000 clones, approximately 85% found once. Recruitment covered 20 to 25 US areas and drew participants whose ages spanned roughly 18 to 100 years. Sequenced input: PBMCs or T cells enriched from blood (not recorded which). The receptor was isolated from a man aged 35 to 55 with acute COVID-19. V and J are TRBV24-1 and TRBJ2-1; 7 nucleotides match TRBD2. This chain's CDR3 is CATSARGAGFQFF. The CDR3 DNA follows: TGTGCCACCAGTGCCCGAGGAGCGGGATTTCAGTTCTTC.